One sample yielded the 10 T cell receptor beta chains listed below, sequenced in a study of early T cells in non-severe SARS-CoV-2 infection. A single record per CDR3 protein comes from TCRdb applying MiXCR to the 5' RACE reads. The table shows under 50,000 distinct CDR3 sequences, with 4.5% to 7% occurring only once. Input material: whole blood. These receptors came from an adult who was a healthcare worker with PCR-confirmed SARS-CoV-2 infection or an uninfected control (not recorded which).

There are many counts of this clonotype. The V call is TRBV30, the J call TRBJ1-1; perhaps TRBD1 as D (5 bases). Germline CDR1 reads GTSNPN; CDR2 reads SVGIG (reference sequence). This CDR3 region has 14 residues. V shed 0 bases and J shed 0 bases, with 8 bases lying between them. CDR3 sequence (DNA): TGTGCCTGGAGTGTAATAGGGGTGAACACTGAAGCTTTCTTT. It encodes CAWSVIGVNTEAFF.

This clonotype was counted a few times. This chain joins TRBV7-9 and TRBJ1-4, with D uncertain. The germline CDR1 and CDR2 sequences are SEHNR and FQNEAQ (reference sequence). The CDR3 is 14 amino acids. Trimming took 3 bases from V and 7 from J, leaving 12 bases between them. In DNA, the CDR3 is TGTGCCAGCAGCTTTGACCGTGGAGTTGAAAAACTGTTTTTT. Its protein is CASSFDRGVEKLFF.

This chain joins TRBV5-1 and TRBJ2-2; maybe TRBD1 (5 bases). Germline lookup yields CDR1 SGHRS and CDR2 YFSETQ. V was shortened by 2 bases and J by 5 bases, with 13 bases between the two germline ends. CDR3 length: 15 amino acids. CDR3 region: CASSLIRQNTGELFF. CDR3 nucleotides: TGCGCCAGCAGCTTAATCCGACAGAATACCGGGGAGCTGTTTTTT.

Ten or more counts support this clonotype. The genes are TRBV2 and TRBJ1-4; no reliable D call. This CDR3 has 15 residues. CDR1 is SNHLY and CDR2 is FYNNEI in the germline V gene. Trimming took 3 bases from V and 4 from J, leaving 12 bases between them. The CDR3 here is CASSETRPYNEKLFF. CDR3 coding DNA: TGTGCCAGCAGTGAGACGAGGCCCTATAATGAAAAACTGTTTTTT.

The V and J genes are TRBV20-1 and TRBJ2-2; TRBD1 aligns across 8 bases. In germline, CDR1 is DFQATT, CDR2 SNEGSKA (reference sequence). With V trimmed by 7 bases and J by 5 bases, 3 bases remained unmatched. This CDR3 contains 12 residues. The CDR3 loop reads CSGTGNTGELFF. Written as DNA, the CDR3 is TGCAGTGGGACAGGGAATACCGGGGAGCTGTTTTTT.

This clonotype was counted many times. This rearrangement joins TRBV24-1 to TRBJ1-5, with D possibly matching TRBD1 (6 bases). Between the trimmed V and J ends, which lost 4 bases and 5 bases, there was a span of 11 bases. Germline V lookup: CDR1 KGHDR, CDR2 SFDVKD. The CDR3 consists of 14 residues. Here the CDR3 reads CATSDPPGDQPQHF. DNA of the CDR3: TGTGCCACCAGTGACCCCCCAGGGGATCAGCCCCAGCATTTT.

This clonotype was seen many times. The CDR3 nucleotides read TGTGCCAGCCGAGGGGCGGCAGGCACAGATACGCAGTATTTT. Protein product: CASRGAAGTDTQYF. This chain links TRBV6-6 with TRBJ2-3; D is perhaps TRBD1 or TRBD2 (5 bases each). CDR3 length: 14 residues. The V end lost 8 bases, the J end lost 1 base, and 13 bases lay between the germline ends. Per germline, CDR1 MNHNY and CDR2 SVGAGI (reference sequence).

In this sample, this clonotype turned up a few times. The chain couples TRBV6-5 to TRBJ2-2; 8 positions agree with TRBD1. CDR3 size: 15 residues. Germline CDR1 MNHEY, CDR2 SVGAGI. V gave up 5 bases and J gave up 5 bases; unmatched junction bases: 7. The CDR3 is CASSRQGTITGELFF. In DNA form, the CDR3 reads TGTGCCAGCAGTCGACAGGGGACGATTACCGGGGAGCTGTTTTTT.

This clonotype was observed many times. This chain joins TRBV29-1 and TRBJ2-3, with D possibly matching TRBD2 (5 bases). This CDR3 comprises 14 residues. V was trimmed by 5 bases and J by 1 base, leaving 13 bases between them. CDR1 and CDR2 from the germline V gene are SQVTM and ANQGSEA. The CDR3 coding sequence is TGCAGCGTTTCCGAGGGATTGGGCACAGATACGCAGTATTTT. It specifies CSVSEGLGTDTQYF.

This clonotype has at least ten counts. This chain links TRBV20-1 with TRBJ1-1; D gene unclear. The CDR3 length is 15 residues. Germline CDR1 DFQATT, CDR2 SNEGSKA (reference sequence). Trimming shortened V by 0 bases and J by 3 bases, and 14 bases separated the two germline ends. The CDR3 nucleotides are TGCAGTGCTAGAGATCTCACGGGGAGTCACACTGAAGCTTTCTTT. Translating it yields CSARDLTGSHTEAFF.